Listed below are T cell receptor beta chains from one sample, sequenced in a study of T cell repertoires in cytomegalovirus infection. Their cognate antigens are unknown. MiXCR, applied by TCRdb to the reads, yields one record per CDR3 protein. The sample lists some 150,000 distinct CDR3 sequences, 30% to 40% seen once, with 45% to 55% in the top ten. The sequencing here drew on CD8+ T cells from cultured PBMCs, taken from culture after CMV antigen stimulation. These receptors came from a human donor in good health (CMV status not recorded). Some clones in this sample may be carry-over from other donors' samples. Both conserved end residues are part of each CDR3. A D gene is named only where the DNA matches it firmly. Rows give clone size only sometimes, using once, few, many, or a class for an expanded clone.

D gene,clone size,V gene,J gene,CDR3 protein,CDR3 DNA
TRBD1,few,TRBV12-3/TRBV12-4,TRBJ1-1,CASSPGTAKNTEAFF,TGTGCCAGCAGCCCCGGGACAGCGAAGAACACTGAAGCTTTCTTT
NA,NA,TRBV7-6,TRBJ2-3,CASSPHADTASNTQYF,TGTGCCAGCAGCCCACATGCAGACACGGCTAGCAATACGCAGTATTTT
TRBD2,many,TRBV7-6,TRBJ2-7,CASSLDTSGVGEQYF,TGTGCCAGCAGCTTGGACACTAGCGGGGTGGGAGAGCAGTACTTC
TRBD1,few,TRBV7-6,TRBJ2-2,CASSSPGQAQPRLFF,TGTGCCAGCAGTTCACCGGGACAGGCCCAACCAAGGCTGTTTTTT
NA,NA,TRBV19,TRBJ2-3,CASTLEGAESDTQYF,TGTGCCAGTACCCTGGAGGGGGCTGAGTCAGATACGCAGTATTTT
NA,NA,TRBV7-9,TRBJ2-1,CASSLDRDPDNEQFF,TGTGCCAGCAGCCTAGACCGGGACCCCGACAATGAGCAGTTCTTC
TRBD2,NA,TRBV11-2,TRBJ2-1,CASSWTRANEQFF,TGTGCCAGCAGTTGGACTAGGGCCAATGAGCAGTTCTTC
NA,few,TRBV7-8,TRBJ1-5,CASSLDRVMSQPQHF,TGTGCCAGCAGCTTAGACAGGGTGATGAGTCAGCCCCAGCATTTT
NA,few,TRBV14,TRBJ1-4,CASSQVSWGSNEKLFF,TGTGCCAGCAGCCAAGTGTCTTGGGGAAGTAATGAAAAACTGTTTTTT
TRBD2,NA,TRBV28,TRBJ2-1,CASSPGLAYEQFF,TGTGCCAGCAGTCCCGGACTAGCCTATGAGCAGTTCTTC
NA,many,TRBV4-1,TRBJ1-5,CASSQVGSNQPQHF,TGCGCCAGCAGCCAAGTAGGAAGCAATCAGCCCCAGCATTTT
NA,many,TRBV19,TRBJ2-6,CASSIGAVRGFSGANVLTF,TGTGCCAGTAGTATAGGCGCCGTGAGGGGTTTCTCTGGGGCCAACGTCCTGACTTTC
TRBD1,NA,TRBV6-5,TRBJ2-3,CASSGQGATDTQYF,TGTGCCAGCAGTGGACAGGGGGCGACAGATACGCAGTATTTT
TRBD1,few,TRBV9,TRBJ1-3,CASSAGTAGNTIYF,TGTGCCAGCAGCGCCGGGACAGCTGGAAACACCATATATTTT
NA,once,TRBV6-2/TRBV6-3,TRBJ2-7,CASKKESAYEQYF,TGTGCCAGCAAGAAAGAGTCGGCCTACGAGCAGTACTTC
TRBD1,NA,TRBV27,TRBJ1-5,CASSHRGSNQPQHF,TGTGCCAGCAGCCACAGGGGAAGCAATCAGCCCCAGCATTTT
TRBD1,many,TRBV7-9,TRBJ1-6,CASSLHDRTGAGSPLHF,TGTGCCAGCAGTCTACACGACCGGACAGGGGCTGGATCACCCCTCCACTTT
NA,NA,TRBV2,TRBJ2-1,CASSEWGPDEQFF,TGTGCCAGCAGTGAATGGGGGCCCGATGAGCAGTTCTTC
NA,few,TRBV14,TRBJ2-1,CASSHYTGTYNEQFF,TGTGCCAGCAGCCATTACACAGGGACCTACAATGAGCAGTTCTTC
TRBD2,NA,TRBV12-3/TRBV12-4,TRBJ2-3,CASSTRLADTDTQYF,TGTGCCAGCAGTACGCGACTAGCTGACACAGATACGCAGTATTTT
NA,few,TRBV12-3/TRBV12-4,TRBJ1-1,CASSFSSAMNTEAFF,TGTGCCAGCAGTTTTTCCAGCGCCATGAACACTGAAGCTTTCTTT
NA,NA,TRBV2,TRBJ2-1,CASRDSGGLSYNEQFF,TGTGCCAGCAGAGACTCCGGGGGGCTCTCCTACAATGAGCAGTTCTTC
NA,NA,TRBV12-3/TRBV12-4,TRBJ1-3,CASSLWAGYEGNTIYF,TGTGCCAGCAGTTTATGGGCAGGTTATGAGGGAAACACCATATATTTT
TRBD1,few,TRBV27,TRBJ2-2,CASSFSATGAYTGELFF,TGTGCCAGCAGTTTCTCGGCTACAGGGGCTTACACCGGGGAGCTGTTTTTT
NA,few,TRBV12-3/TRBV12-4,TRBJ1-1,CASWGGLEAFF,TGTGCCAGCTGGGGGGGGTTGGAAGCTTTCTTT
TRBD2,NA,TRBV5-4,TRBJ2-1,CASSHGERGDNEQFF,TGTGCCAGCAGCCACGGGGAGCGGGGGGACAATGAGCAGTTCTTC
NA,few,TRBV6-5,TRBJ1-1,CASTRTEMNTEAFF,TGTGCCAGCACCCGGACAGAGATGAACACTGAAGCTTTCTTT
TRBD2,many,TRBV6-1,TRBJ2-1,CASSSPPGLAGGPGEQFF,TGTGCCAGCAGTTCTCCCCCGGGCCTAGCGGGGGGACCGGGGGAGCAGTTCTTC
TRBD1,NA,TRBV2,TRBJ1-1,CASSPGTALTEAFF,TGTGCCAGCAGTCCCGGGACAGCACTTACTGAAGCTTTCTTT
TRBD1,NA,TRBV28,TRBJ2-7,CASSFRTGGREQYF,TGTGCCAGCAGTTTCCGGACAGGGGGTCGCGAGCAGTACTTC
NA,NA,TRBV4-1,TRBJ2-5,CASSRYAGTPKETQYF,TGCGCCAGCAGCCGCTACGCCGGGACTCCAAAAGAGACCCAGTACTTC
NA,NA,TRBV7-9,TRBJ2-1,CAIRPDTGESYNEQFF,TGTGCCATCAGGCCCGATACAGGAGAGTCCTACAATGAGCAGTTCTTC
NA,many,TRBV6-2/TRBV6-3,TRBJ1-5,CASSYRGGYQPQHF,TGTGCCAGCAGTTACCGGGGCGGCTATCAGCCCCAGCATTTT
TRBD1,few,TRBV7-8,TRBJ2-2,CASSLERRGRAHTGELFF,TGTGCCAGCAGCTTAGAGCGCAGGGGGCGCGCTCACACCGGGGAGCTGTTTTTT
TRBD2,NA,TRBV7-4,TRBJ2-5,CASSQGLAGQETQYF,TGTGCCAGCAGCCAGGGACTAGCGGGGCAAGAGACCCAGTACTTC
NA,NA,TRBV7-8,TRBJ1-1,CASSLRGGGTEAFF,TGTGCCAGCAGCTTACGGGGAGGAGGCACTGAAGCTTTCTTT
TRBD1,NA,TRBV7-3,TRBJ2-2,CASRKTGQDNGELFF,TGTGCCAGCAGAAAAACGGGACAGGACAACGGGGAGCTGTTTTTT
TRBD2,NA,TRBV4-1,TRBJ2-3,CASSQATSGAPDTQYF,TGCGCCAGCAGCCAGGCAACTAGCGGGGCCCCAGATACGCAGTATTTT
NA,NA,TRBV6-8,TRBJ2-5,CASSPRTDQETQYF,TGTGCCAGCAGTCCAAGGACAGATCAAGAGACCCAGTACTTC
TRBD1,NA,TRBV19,TRBJ1-2,CASSMGQSDGYTF,TGTGCCAGTAGTATGGGACAGTCCGATGGCTACACCTTC
TRBD1,NA,TRBV9,TRBJ1-6,CASSERPDRGESPLHF,TGTGCCAGCAGCGAGAGGCCGGACAGGGGTGAATCACCCCTCCACTTT
NA,NA,TRBV7-8,TRBJ1-6,CASSDRGSSYNSPLHF,TGTGCCAGCAGCGACCGGGGGAGCTCCTATAATTCACCCCTCCACTTT
NA,NA,TRBV2,TRBJ1-1,CASSVRENTEAFF,TGTGCCAGCAGTGTCCGGGAGAACACTGAAGCTTTCTTT
TRBD2,NA,TRBV12-3/TRBV12-4,TRBJ2-3,CASSYISGDTDTQYF,TGTGCCAGCAGTTACATTAGCGGGGACACAGATACGCAGTATTTT
NA,NA,TRBV20-1,TRBJ2-1,CSAREVAGYNEQFF,TGCAGTGCTAGAGAAGTGGCAGGGTACAATGAGCAGTTCTTC